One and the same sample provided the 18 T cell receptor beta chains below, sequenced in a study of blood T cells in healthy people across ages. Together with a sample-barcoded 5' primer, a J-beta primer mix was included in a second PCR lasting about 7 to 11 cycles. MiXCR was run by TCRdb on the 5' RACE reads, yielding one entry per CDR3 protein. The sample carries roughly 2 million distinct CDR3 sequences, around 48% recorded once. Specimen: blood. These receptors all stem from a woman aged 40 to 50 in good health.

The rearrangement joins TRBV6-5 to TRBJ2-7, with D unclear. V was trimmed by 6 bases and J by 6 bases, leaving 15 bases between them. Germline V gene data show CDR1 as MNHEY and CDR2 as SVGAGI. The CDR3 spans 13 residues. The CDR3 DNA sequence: TGTGCCAGCAGGCTCCACGGAAGTCTCGAGCAGTACTTC. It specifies CASRLHGSLEQYF.

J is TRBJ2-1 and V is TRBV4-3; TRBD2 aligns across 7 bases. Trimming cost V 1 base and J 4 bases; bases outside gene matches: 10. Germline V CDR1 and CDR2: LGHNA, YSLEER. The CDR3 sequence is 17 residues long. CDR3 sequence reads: CASSQVRFGGSYNEQFF. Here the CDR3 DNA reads TGCGCCAGCAGCCAAGTCCGTTTCGGGGGGTCTTACAATGAGCAGTTCTTC.

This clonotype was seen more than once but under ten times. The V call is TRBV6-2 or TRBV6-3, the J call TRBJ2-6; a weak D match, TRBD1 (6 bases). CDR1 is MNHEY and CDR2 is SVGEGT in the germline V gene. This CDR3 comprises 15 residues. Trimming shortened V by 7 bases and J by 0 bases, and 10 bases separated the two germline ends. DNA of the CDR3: TGTGCCAGCACAGGGGCGAGCTCTGGGGCCAACGTCCTGACTTTC. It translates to CASTGASSGANVLTF.

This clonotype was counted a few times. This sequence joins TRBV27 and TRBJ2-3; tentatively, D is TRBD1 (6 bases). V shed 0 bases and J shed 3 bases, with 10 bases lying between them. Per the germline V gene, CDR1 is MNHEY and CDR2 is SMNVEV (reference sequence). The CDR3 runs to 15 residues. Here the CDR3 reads CASSLSQGMTDTQYF. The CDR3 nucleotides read TGTGCCAGCAGTTTATCCCAGGGGATGACAGATACGCAGTATTTT.

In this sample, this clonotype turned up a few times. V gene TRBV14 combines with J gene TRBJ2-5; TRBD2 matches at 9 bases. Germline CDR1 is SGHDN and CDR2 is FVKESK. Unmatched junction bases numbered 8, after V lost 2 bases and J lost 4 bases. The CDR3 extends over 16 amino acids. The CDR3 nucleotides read TGTGCCAGCAGCCAAAGGGCGCGGGGGGGCAGAGAGACCCAGTACTTC. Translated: CASSQRARGGRETQYF.

In DNA form, the CDR3 reads TGTGCCAGCAGCTTAGAGGTGGGCTCTGGCTACACCTTC. Amino acid sequence: CASSLEVGSGYTF. The chain has TRBV7-2 and TRBJ1-2; D gene ambiguous. The CDR3 has 13 residues. Deletions cut 1 base from V and 7 bases from J, with 10 bases between. CDR1 and CDR2 (germline): SGHTA, FQGNSA.

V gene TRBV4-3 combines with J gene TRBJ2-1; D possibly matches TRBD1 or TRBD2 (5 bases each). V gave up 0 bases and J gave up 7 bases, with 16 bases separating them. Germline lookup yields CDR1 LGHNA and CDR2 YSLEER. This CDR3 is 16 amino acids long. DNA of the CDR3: TGCGCCAGCAGCCAAGATCCCCCAGGGAGTGGAAATGAGCAGTTCTTC. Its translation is CASSQDPPGSGNEQFF.

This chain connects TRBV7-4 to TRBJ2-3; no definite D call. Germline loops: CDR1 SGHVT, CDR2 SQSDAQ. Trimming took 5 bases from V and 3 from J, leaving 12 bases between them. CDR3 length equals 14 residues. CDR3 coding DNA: TGTGCCAGCAGCCTTTTGGATAGTACAGATACGCAGTATTTT. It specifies CASSLLDSTDTQYF.

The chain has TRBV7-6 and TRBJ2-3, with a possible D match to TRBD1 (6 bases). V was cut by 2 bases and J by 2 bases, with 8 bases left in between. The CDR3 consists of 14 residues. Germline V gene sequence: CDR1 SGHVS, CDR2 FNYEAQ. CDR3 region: CASSLRDNTDTQYF. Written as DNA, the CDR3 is TGTGCCAGCAGCTTAAGGGACAACACAGATACGCAGTATTTT.

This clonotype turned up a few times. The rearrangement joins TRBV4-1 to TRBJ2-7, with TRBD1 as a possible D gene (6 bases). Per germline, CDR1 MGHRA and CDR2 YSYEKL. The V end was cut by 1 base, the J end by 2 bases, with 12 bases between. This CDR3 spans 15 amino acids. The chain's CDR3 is CASSQGFRGAYEQYF. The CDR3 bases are TGCGCCAGCAGCCAAGGGTTCAGGGGCGCCTACGAGCAGTACTTC.

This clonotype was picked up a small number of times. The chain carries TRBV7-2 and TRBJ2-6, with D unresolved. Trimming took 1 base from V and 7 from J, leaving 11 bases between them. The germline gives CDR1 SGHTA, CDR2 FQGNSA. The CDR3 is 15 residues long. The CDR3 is CASSLGALGANVLTF. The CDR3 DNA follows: TGTGCCAGCAGCTTAGGGGCTCTTGGAGCCAACGTCCTGACTTTC.

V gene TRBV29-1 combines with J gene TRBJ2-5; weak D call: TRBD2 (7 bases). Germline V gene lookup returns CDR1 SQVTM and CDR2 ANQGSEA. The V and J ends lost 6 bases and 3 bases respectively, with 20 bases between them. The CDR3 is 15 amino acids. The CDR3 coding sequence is TGCAGCGTGGACCGGGGGGCGCTTATTGAAGAGACCCAGTACTTC. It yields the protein CSVDRGALIEETQYF.

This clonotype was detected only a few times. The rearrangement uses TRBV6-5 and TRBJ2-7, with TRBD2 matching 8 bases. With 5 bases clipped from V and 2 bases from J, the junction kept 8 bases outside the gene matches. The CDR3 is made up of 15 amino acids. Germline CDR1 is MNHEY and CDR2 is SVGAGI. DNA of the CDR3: TGTGCCAGCAGTGACGCGGGGGGAGGGACCTACGAGCAGTACTTC. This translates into CASSDAGGGTYEQYF.

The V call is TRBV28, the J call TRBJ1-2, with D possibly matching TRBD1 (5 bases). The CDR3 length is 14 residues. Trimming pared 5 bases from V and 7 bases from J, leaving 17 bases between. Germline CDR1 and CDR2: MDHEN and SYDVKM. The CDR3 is CASSIQVRDPGYTF. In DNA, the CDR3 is TGTGCCAGCAGTATCCAAGTCAGGGATCCTGGCTACACCTTC.

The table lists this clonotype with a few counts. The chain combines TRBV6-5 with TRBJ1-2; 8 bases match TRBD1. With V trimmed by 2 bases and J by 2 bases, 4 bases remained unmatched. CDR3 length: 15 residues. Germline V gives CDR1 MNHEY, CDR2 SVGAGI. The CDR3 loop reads CASSYGGQVNYGYTF. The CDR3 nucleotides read TGTGCCAGCAGTTACGGGGGACAGGTGAACTATGGCTACACCTTC.

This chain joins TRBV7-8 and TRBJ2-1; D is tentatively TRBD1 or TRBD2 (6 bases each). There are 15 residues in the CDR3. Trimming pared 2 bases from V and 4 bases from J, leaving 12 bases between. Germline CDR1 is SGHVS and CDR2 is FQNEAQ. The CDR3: CASSLRGAGYNEQFF. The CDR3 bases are TGTGCCAGCAGCTTAAGGGGGGCGGGGTACAATGAGCAGTTCTTC.

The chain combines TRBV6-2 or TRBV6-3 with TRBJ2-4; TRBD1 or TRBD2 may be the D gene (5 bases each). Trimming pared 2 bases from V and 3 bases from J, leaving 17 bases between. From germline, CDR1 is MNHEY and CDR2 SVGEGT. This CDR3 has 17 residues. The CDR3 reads CASSYVGDPVVKNIQYF. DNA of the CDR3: TGTGCCAGCAGTTACGTCGGGGACCCAGTCGTCAAAAACATTCAGTACTTC.

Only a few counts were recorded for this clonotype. CDR3 sequence: CASSLVGQHYGYTF. The CDR3 coding sequence is TGTGCCAGCAGCTTAGTGGGGCAGCACTATGGCTACACCTTC. The chain recombines TRBV7-9 with TRBJ1-2; maybe TRBD1 (5 bases). Germline CDR1 SEHNR, CDR2 FQNEAQ (reference sequence). The V gene lost 1 base and the J gene lost 3 bases, with 9 bases spanning the gap. This CDR3 region has 14 residues. Full variable domain (rest looked up from reference TRBV7-9 and TRBJ1-2): DTGVSQNPRHKITKRGQNVTFRCDPISEHNRLYWYRQTLGQGPEFLTYFQNEAQLEKSRLLSDRFSAERPKGSFSTLEIQRTEQGDSAMYLCASSLVGQHYGYTFGSGTRLTVV.